This T cell receptor (beta chain) came from a study of shared clonotypes between healthy human individuals. The CDR3 runs to 16 residues. Germline values: CDR1 MNHNY, CDR2 SVGAGI (reference sequence). V lost 8 bases to trimming and J lost 2 bases; unmatched junction nucleotides: 10. TCRdb's copy holds only in-frame clones and misses some; the assay was immunoSEQ multiplex PCR. The sample lists some 1,400,000 clones, around 95% seen once, with over 1% in the top ten. On this clone itself: Its antigen is still unknown.

Notes on the study in general: Naive CD4 clonotypes were shared across a handful of donors at roughly 5.5%. Against clonotypes common to all four donors, non-shared ones had lower generation probabilities. Depth was large, yet rarefaction showed that sorted-subset sequencing was incomplete.

Sequencing was carried out using naive CD4+ T cells sorted from blood. Subset: CD45RA+ positively selected. This receptor was taken from a man aged 30 to 39 in good health. The chain carries TRBV6-6 and TRBJ1-5, with 9 bases identical to TRBD1. The CDR3 is CASGDTGGAGNQPQHF. The CDR3 DNA is TGTGCCAGCGGGGATACAGGGGGCGCGGGCAATCAGCCCCAGCATTTT.